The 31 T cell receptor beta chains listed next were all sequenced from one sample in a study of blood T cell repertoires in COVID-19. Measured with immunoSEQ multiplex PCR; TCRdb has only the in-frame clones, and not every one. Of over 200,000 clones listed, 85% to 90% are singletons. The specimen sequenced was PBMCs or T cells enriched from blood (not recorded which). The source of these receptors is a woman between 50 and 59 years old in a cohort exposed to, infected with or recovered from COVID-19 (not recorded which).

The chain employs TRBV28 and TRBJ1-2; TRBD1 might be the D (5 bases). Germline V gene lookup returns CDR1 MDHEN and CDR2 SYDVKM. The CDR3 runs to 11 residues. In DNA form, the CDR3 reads TGTGCTACGACAGACTTCTATGGCTACACCTTC. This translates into CATTDFYGYTF.

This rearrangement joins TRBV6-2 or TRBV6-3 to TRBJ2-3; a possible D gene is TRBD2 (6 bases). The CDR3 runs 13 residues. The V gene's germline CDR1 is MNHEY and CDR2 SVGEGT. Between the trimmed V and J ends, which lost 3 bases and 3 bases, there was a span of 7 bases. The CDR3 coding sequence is TGTGCCAGCAGTTATGCGGGGACAGATACGCAGTATTTT. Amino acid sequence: CASSYAGTDTQYF.

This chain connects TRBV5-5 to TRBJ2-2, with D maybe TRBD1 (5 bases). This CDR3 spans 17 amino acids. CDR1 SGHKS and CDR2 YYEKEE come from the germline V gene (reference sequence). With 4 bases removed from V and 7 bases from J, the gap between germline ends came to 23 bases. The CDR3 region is CASSPQLGREIVGELFF. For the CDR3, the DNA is TGTGCCAGCAGCCCACAATTAGGCAGGGAAATCGTCGGGGAGCTGTTTTTT.

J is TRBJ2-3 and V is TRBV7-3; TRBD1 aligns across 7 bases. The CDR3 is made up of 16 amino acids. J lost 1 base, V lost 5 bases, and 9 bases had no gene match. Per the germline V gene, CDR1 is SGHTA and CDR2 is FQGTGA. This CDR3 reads CASSLGQESRTDTQYF. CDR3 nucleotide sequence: TGTGCCAGCAGCCTCGGACAGGAGTCCCGCACAGATACGCAGTATTTT.

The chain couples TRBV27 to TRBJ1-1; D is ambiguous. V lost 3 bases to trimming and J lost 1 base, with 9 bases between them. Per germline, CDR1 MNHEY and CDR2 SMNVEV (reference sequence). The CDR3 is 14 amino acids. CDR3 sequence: CASSLLAGNTEAFF. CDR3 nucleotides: TGTGCCAGCAGTTTGTTAGCGGGGAACACTGAAGCTTTCTTT.

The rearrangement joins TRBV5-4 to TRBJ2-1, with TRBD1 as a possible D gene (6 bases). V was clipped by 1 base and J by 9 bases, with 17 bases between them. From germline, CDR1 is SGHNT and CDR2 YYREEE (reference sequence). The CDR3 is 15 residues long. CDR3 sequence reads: CASSLKPQGRIEQFF. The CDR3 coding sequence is TGTGCCAGCAGCTTGAAACCCCAGGGGCGGATTGAGCAGTTCTTC.

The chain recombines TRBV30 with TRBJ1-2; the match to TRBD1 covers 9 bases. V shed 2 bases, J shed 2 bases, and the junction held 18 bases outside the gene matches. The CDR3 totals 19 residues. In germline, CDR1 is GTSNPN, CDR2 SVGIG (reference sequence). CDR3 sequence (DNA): TGTGCCTGGAGTACAAAGTTAACCGGGACAGGGATTTTCAACTATGGCTACACCTTC. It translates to CAWSTKLTGTGIFNYGYTF.

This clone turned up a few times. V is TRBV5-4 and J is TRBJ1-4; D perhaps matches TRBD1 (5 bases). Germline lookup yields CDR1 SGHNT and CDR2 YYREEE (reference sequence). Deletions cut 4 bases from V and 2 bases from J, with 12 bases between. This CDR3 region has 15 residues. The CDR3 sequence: CASSPKAGTNEKLFF. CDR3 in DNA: TGTGCCAGCAGCCCGAAGGCAGGGACTAATGAAAAACTGTTTTTT.

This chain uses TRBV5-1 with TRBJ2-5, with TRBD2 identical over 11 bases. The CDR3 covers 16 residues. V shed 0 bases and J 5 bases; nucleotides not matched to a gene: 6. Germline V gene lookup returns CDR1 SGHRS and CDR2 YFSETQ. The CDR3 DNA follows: TGCGCCAGCAGCTTGGACCTAGCGGGGGGTGTGGAGACCCAGTACTTC. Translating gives CASSLDLAGGVETQYF.

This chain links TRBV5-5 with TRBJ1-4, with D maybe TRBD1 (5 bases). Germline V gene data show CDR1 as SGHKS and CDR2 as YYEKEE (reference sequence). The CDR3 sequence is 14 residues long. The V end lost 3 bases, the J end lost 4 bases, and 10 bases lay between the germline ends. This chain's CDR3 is CASSSQGLNEKLFF. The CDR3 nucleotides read TGTGCCAGCAGCTCTCAGGGCCTTAATGAAAAACTGTTTTTT. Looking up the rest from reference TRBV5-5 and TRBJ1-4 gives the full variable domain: DAGVTQSPTHLIKTRGQQVTLRCSPISGHKSVSWYQQVLGQGPQFIFQYYEKEERGRGNFPDRFSARQFPNYSSELNVNALLLGDSALYLCASSSQGLNEKLFFGSGTQLSVL.

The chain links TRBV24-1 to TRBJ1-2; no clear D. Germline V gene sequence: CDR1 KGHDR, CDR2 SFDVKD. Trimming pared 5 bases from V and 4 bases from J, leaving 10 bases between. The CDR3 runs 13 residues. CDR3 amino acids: CATSGGYGYGYTF. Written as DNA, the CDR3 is TGTGCCACCAGTGGAGGGTACGGCTATGGCTACACCTTC.

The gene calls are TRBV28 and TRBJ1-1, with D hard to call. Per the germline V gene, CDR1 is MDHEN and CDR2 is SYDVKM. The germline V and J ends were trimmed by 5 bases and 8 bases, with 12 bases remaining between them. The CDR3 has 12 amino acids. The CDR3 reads CASSLGGKEAFF. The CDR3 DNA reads TGTGCCAGCAGTCTCGGCGGGAAAGAAGCTTTCTTT.

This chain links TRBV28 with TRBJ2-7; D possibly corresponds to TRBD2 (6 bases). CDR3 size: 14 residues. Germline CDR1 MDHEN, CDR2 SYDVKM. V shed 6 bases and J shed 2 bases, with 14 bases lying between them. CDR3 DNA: TGTGCCAGCAGGAGCGGAGGGCTAACCTACGAGCAGTACTTC. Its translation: CASRSGGLTYEQYF.

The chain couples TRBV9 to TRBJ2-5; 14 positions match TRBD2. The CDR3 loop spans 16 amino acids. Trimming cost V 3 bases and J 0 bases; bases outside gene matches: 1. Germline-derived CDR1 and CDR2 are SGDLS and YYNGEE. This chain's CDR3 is CASSGLAGGHQETQYF. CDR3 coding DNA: TGTGCCAGCAGCGGACTAGCGGGGGGGCACCAAGAGACCCAGTACTTC.

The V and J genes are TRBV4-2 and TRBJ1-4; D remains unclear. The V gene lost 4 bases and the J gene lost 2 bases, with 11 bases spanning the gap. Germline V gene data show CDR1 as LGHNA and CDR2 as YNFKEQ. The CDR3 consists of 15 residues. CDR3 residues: CASSRTDRTNEKLFF. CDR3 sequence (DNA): TGTGCCAGCAGCCGAACAGACCGGACTAATGAAAAACTGTTTTTT.

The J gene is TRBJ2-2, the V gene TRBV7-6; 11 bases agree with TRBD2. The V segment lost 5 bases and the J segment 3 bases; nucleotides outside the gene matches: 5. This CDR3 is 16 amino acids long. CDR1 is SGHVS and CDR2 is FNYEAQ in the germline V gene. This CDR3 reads CASSELAGGYTGELFF. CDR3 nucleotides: TGTGCCAGCAGCGAATTAGCGGGGGGGTACACCGGGGAGCTGTTTTTT.

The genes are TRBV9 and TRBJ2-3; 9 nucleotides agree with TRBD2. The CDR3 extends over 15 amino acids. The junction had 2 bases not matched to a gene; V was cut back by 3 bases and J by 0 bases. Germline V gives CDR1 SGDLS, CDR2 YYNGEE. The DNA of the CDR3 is TGTGCCAGCAGCGCGACTAGCGGTAGCACAGATACGCAGTATTTT. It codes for CASSATSGSTDTQYF.

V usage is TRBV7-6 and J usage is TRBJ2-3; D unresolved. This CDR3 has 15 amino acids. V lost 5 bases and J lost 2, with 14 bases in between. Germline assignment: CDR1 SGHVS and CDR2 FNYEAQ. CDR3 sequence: CASSPGTSSTDTQYF. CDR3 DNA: TGTGCCAGCAGCCCAGGTACGAGTTCCACAGATACGCAGTATTTT.

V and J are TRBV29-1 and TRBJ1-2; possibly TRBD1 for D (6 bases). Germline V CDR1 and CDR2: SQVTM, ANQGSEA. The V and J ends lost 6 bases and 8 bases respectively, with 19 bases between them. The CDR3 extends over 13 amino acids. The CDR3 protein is CSVKGVRGRGYTF. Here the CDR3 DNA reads TGCAGCGTAAAAGGGGTCAGGGGTCGGGGCTACACCTTC.

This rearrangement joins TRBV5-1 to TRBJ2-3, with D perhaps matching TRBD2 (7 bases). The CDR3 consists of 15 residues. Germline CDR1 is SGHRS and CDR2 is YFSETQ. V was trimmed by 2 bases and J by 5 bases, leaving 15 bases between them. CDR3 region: CASSFLGGGQDTQYF. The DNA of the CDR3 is TGCGCCAGCAGCTTCCTGGGGGGGGGCCAAGATACGCAGTATTTT.

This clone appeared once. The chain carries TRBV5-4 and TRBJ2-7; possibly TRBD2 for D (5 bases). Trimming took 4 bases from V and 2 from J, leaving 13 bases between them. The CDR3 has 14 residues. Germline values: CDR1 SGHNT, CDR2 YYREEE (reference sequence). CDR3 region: CASSHQRRPYEQYF. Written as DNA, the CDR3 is TGTGCCAGCAGCCACCAGCGGCGCCCCTACGAGCAGTACTTC.

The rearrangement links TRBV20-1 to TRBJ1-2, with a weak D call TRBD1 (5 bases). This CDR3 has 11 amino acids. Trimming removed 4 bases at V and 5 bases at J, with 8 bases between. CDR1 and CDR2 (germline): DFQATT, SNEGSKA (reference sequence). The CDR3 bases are TGCAGTGCTATTGCAGGGTATGGCTACACCTTC. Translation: CSAIAGYGYTF.

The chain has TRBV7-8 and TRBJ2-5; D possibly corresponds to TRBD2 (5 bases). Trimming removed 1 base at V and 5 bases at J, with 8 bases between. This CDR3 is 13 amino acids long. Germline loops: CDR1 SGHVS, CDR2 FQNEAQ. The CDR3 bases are TGTGCCAGCAGCTTAGGGACTCGGGAGACCCAGTACTTC. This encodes CASSLGTRETQYF.

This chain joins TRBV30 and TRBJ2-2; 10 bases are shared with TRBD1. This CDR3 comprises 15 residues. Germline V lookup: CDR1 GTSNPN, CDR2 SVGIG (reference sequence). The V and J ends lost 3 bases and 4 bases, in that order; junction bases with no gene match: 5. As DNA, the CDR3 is TGTGCCTGGAGAGACAGGGGGCTGGGCACCGGGGAGCTGTTTTTT. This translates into CAWRDRGLGTGELFF. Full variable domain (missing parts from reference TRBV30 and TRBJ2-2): SQTIHQWPATLVQPVGSPLSLECTVEGTSNPNLYWYRQAAGRGLQLLFYSVGIGQISSEVPQNLSASRPQDRQFILSSKKLLLSDSGFYLCAWRDRGLGTGELFFGEGSRLTVL.

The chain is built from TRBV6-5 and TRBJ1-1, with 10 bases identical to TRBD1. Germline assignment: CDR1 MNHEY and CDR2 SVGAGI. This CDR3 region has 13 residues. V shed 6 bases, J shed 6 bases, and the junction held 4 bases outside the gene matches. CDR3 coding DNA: TGTGCCAGCAGGGACAGGGGGGGTGCTGAAGCTTTCTTT. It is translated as CASRDRGGAEAFF.

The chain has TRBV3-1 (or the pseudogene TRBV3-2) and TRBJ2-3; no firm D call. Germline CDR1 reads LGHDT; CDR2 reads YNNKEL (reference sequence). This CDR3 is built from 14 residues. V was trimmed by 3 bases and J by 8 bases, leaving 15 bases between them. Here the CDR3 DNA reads TGTGCCAGCAGCCAGTCACCACGGAGTCGTACGCAGTATTTT. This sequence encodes CASSQSPRSRTQYF.

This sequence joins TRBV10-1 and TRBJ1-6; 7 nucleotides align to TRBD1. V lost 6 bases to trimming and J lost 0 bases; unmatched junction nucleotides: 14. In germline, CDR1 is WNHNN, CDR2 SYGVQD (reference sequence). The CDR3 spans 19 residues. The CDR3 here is CASRAGTEFISSYNSPLHF. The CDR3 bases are TGCGCCAGCAGGGCCGGGACAGAGTTCATCAGCTCCTATAATTCACCCCTCCACTTT.

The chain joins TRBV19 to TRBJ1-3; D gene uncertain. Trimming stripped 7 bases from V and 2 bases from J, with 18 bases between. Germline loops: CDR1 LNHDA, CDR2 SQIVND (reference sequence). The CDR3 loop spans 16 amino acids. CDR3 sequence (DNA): TGTGCCAGTACCGACACCGGGAGGGTGGCTGGAAACACCATATATTTT. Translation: CASTDTGRVAGNTIYF.

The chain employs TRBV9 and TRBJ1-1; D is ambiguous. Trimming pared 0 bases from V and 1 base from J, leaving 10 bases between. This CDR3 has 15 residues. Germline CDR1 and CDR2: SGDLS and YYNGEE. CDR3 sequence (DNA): TGTGCCAGCAGCGTAGGTCCGGGTAGGAACACTGAAGCTTTCTTT. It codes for CASSVGPGRNTEAFF.

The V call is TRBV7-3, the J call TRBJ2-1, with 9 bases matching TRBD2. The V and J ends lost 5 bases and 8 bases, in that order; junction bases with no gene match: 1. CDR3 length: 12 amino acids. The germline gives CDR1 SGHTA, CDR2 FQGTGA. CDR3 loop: CASSIAGDEQFF. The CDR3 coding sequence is TGTGCCAGCAGCATAGCGGGGGATGAGCAGTTCTTC.

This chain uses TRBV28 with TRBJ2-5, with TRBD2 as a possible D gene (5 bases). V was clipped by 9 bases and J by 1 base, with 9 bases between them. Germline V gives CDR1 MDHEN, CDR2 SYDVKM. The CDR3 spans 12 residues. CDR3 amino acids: CAREATQETQYF. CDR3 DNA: TGTGCCAGGGAGGCCACCCAAGAGACCCAGTACTTC.